This is a list of T cell receptor beta chains from one sample in a study of PD-1 blockade in classical Hodgkin lymphoma. Generated by immunoSEQ multiplex PCR, the TCRdb table keeps only in-frame clones and is missing some. Found here are about 110,000 clones, 89% of them singletons; the top ten hold nearly 20%. Sequencing used peripheral blood mononuclear cells (PBMCs), obtained before the second cycle of nivolumab. The origin of the receptors is a human donor with classical Hodgkin lymphoma. Each CDR3 is given with its conserved first and last residue. D genes are given only for firm matches. Clone size is not always given. Where it is, it says once, few, many or a class for expanded clones.

TRBJ2-7,TRBV5-1,NA,NA,CASSSDNYEQYF,TGCGCCAGCAGCTCTGACAACTACGAGCAGTACTTC
TRBJ2-3,TRBV10-3,NA,NA,CASTGRTTSTDTQYF,TGTGCCTCCACGGGGCGGACCACTAGCACAGATACGCAGTATTTT
TRBJ2-3,TRBV2,NA,NA,CASSEGRDPTDTQYF,TGTGCCAGCAGTGAAGGCAGGGACCCCACAGATACGCAGTATTTT
TRBJ2-2,TRBV7-9,NA,TRBD2,CASSRSLAGVGTGELFF,TGTGCCAGCAGCCGAAGCCTGGCGGGAGTAGGTACCGGGGAGCTGTTTTTT
TRBJ2-7,TRBV27,NA,NA,CASSAIARTQGPYEQYF,TGTGCCAGCAGTGCCATAGCCCGCACCCAGGGCCCCTACGAGCAGTACTTC
TRBJ1-4,TRBV4-1,NA,NA,CASSIRGFSEKLFF,TGCGCCAGCAGCATAAGGGGGTTTTCTGAAAAACTGTTTTTT
TRBJ2-1,TRBV7-9,NA,TRBD2,CASSLAYGGRKGNEQFF,TGTGCCAGCAGCTTAGCGTATGGCGGGAGAAAGGGTAATGAGCAGTTCTTC
TRBJ1-2,TRBV12-5,once,TRBD1,CASAPTGYYGYTF,TGTGCTAGTGCCCCGACAGGGTACTATGGCTACACCTTC
TRBJ2-7,TRBV29-1,NA,NA,CSALKENYEQYF,TGCAGCGCCCTCAAGGAGAATTACGAGCAGTACTTC
TRBJ1-3,TRBV11-2,NA,NA,CASSLDRKSGNTIYF,TGTGCCAGCAGCTTAGATCGAAAATCTGGAAACACCATATATTTT
TRBJ1-1,TRBV30,NA,NA,CAWSVLNTEAFF,TGTGCCTGGAGTGTTTTGAACACTGAAGCTTTCTTT
TRBJ2-7,TRBV25-1,NA,TRBD2,CASGPGLEIKLYF,TGTGCCAGCGGCCCGGGACTAGAGATAAAGCTGTACTTC
TRBJ1-1,TRBV2,NA,NA,CASNRASEAFF,TGTGCCAGCAACAGGGCCTCTGAAGCTTTCTTT
TRBJ2-2,TRBV25-1,NA,NA,CASSNWGGAPGELFF,TGTGCCAGCAGTAATTGGGGTGGGGCCCCCGGGGAGCTGTTTTTT
TRBJ1-1,TRBV6-1,NA,NA,CASSEALWENTEAFF,TGTGCCAGCAGTGAAGCGCTCTGGGAGAACACTGAAGCTTTCTTT
TRBJ1-1,TRBV4-1,NA,NA,CASSQGRSGGAGAFF,TGCGCCAGCAGCCAAGGGCGGTCCGGGGGGGCGGGAGCTTTCTTT
TRBJ2-5,TRBV19,NA,NA,CASSITQQETQYF,TGTGCCAGTAGTATAACCCAGCAAGAGACCCAGTACTTC
TRBJ2-3,TRBV9,NA,TRBD2,CASSPGTSGNTDTQYF,TGTGCCAGCAGCCCCGGGACTAGCGGGAACACAGATACGCAGTATTTT
TRBJ2-7,TRBV27,NA,NA,CASSKPGGRYEQYF,TGTGCCAGCAGCAAGCCTGGTGGTCGTTACGAGCAGTACTTC
TRBJ2-1,TRBV19,NA,TRBD2,CASRTGTSGYRSYNEQFF,TGTGCCAGTAGGACCGGGACTAGCGGGTACCGCTCCTACAATGAGCAGTTCTTC
TRBJ2-2,TRBV11-2,NA,NA,CASSSMNTGELFF,TGTGCCAGCAGCTCCATGAACACCGGGGAGCTGTTTTTT
TRBJ1-3,TRBV19,few,NA,CASSLDNSGNTIYF,TGTGCCAGTAGCTTGGACAACTCTGGAAACACCATATATTTT
TRBJ2-1,TRBV2,NA,TRBD2,CASRPGLVNEQFF,TGTGCCAGCAGACCGGGACTAGTCAATGAGCAGTTCTTC